The 27 T cell receptor beta chains presented below share a single source sample, sequenced in a study of tumor and adjacent non-tumor tissue in lung cancer. The template was RNA from unsorted bulk tissue. Distant lung tissue was collected more than 3 cm away from the tumor edge. A modified ARM-PCR protocol with three rounds of nested PCR amplified TCRbeta. TCRdb reanalysed the multiplex PCR reads using MiXCR and keeps one entry per CDR3 protein. The sample contains roughly 48,000 distinct CDR3 sequences, roughly 67% of which appear only once. The sample taken for sequencing was distant non-tumor lung tissue. These receptors originate from a woman aged 70 to 79 with non-small cell lung cancer.

Worth noting for this clonotype: This could be a read error, since a much larger clone is one nucleotide away. The chain combines TRBV14 with TRBJ2-7; no reliable D call. The ends were cut back, 4 bases at V and 6 bases at J, with 19 bases in the middle. The germline V gene has CDR1 SGHDN and CDR2 FVKESK. CDR3 size: 15 residues. The CDR3: CASSPGRASIGEQYF. The CDR3 DNA follows: TGTGCCAGCAGCCCAGGCCGGGCGTCGATCGGCGAGCAGTACTTC.

The chain uses TRBV12-3 or TRBV12-4 and TRBJ2-7, with D tentatively TRBD2 (6 bases). The CDR3 totals 18 residues. The germline V and J ends were trimmed by 5 bases and 2 bases, with 25 bases remaining between them. CDR3 protein: CASSERTGSTGVTYEQYF. CDR3 nucleotides: TGTGCCAGCAGTGAGAGGACGGGCTCCACGGGGGTCACCTACGAGCAGTACTTC.

The chain is built from TRBV5-1 and TRBJ2-7; tentatively, D is TRBD2 (5 bases). Germline CDR1 SGHRS, CDR2 YFSETQ. V was shortened by 5 bases and J by 8 bases, with 26 bases between the two germline ends. This CDR3 spans 16 amino acids. The CDR3 is CASRLLSVPRTRKQYF. CDR3 nucleotides: TGCGCCAGCAGGTTGTTGAGTGTACCCCGGACTCGGAAGCAGTACTTC.

In this sample, this clonotype turned up a few times. The CDR3 does not close with the conserved phenylalanine or tryptophan, likely indicating a read error. The J gene is TRBJ2-1, the V gene TRBV6-5; D uncertain. The V gene lost 2 bases and the J gene lost 5 bases, with 4 bases spanning the gap. This CDR3 contains 12 residues. In germline, CDR1 is MNHEY, CDR2 SVGAGI. This chain's CDR3 is CASSYGHNEQFS. The CDR3 nucleotides read TGTGCCAGCAGTTACGGACACAATGAGCAGTTCTCC.

Concerning this clonotype: The junction departs from germline at one end; a sequencing error may be responsible. This rearrangement joins TRBV5-5 to TRBJ2-7; D is undetermined. The V gene's germline CDR1 is SGHKS and CDR2 YYEKEE (reference sequence). This CDR3 is 12 amino acids long. CDR3 DNA: TGTGCTAGCAGCTCGGGCCTCTACGTGCAGTACTTC. Its protein is CASSSGLYVQYF.

As concerns this clonotype: A much bigger clone sits one base away, suggesting this may be a read error. The J gene is TRBJ1-1, the V gene TRBV30; a weak D match, TRBD1 (6 bases). The CDR3 has 14 residues. V was shortened by 0 bases and J by 4 bases, with 12 bases between the two germline ends. Germline CDR1 GTSNPN, CDR2 SVGIG (reference sequence). The CDR3 region is CAWSVHRASTEAFF. The CDR3 DNA reads as TGTGCCTGGAGTGTACACAGGGCGAGCACTGAAGCTTTCTTT.

Of note for this clonotype: One junction end disagrees with the germline gene, perhaps due to a read error. This chain joins TRBV28 and TRBJ2-1; 11 bases are shared with TRBD2. The CDR3 is made up of 18 amino acids. Germline-derived CDR1 and CDR2 are MDHEN and SYDVKM. DNA of the CDR3: TGTGCCAGCAGTGGGGGTAGCGGGAGGGAGAACTCCTACATTGAGCAGTTCTTC. It encodes CASSGGSGRENSYIEQFF.

This clonotype came up many times. This rearrangement joins TRBV29-1 to TRBJ2-5, with D hard to call. Trimming removed 1 base from V and 5 bases from J, with 11 bases in between. Looked up from germline, CDR1 is SQVTM and CDR2 is ANQGSEA. The CDR3 length is 13 residues. CDR3 nucleotide sequence: TGCAGCGTTGAAGTCCAGGTTATGGAGACCCAGTACTTC. Amino acid sequence: CSVEVQVMETQYF. Variable domain in full (rest from reference TRBV29-1 and TRBJ2-5): SAVISQKPSRDICQRGTSLTIQCQVDSQVTMMFWYRQQPGQSLTLIATANQGSEATYESGFVIDKFPISRPNLTFSTLTVSNMSPEDSSIYLCSVEVQVMETQYFGPGTRLLVL.

This clonotype was counted ten times or more. One junction end does not reproduce the germline sequence, and a read error may be involved. The CDR3 DNA reads as TGTGCCAGCAGCTTAGAGCTCCTAGCGGGAATGAATGAGCAATTCTTC. Amino acids: CASSLELLAGMNEQFF. This chain connects TRBV11-2 to TRBJ2-1, with 9 bases lining up with TRBD2. CDR3 size: 16 residues. Germline V gives CDR1 SGHAT, CDR2 FQNNGV.

This clonotype was picked up many times. V gene TRBV20-1 combines with J gene TRBJ2-7, with 7 positions matching TRBD1. The CDR3 consists of 13 residues. Germline assignment: CDR1 DFQATT and CDR2 SNEGSKA (reference sequence). V was pared by 6 bases and J by 3 bases, with 8 bases of the junction left unmatched. CDR3 sequence reads: CSAEPGQYYEQYF. CDR3 DNA: TGCAGTGCAGAACCGGGACAGTACTACGAGCAGTACTTC.

The rearrangement uses TRBV5-4 and TRBJ1-2, with D possibly TRBD1 on 6 matching bases. V was cut by 4 bases and J by 7 bases, with 20 bases left in between. CDR1 and CDR2 from the germline V gene are SGHNT and YYREEE (reference sequence). The CDR3 runs 15 residues. The CDR3 loop is CASSLGWSGVAGYTF. DNA for the CDR3: TGTGCCAGCAGCCTGGGGTGGTCAGGGGTGGCTGGCTACACCTTC.

As for this clonotype: Lacking the conserved final phenylalanine or tryptophan, this CDR3 likely reflects a read error. The chain has TRBV20-1 and TRBJ2-3; maybe TRBD2 (6 bases). CDR1 and CDR2 (germline): DFQATT, SNEGSKA (reference sequence). The CDR3 loop spans 15 amino acids. The V and J ends lost 0 bases and 4 bases respectively, with 14 bases between them. This chain's CDR3 is CSARDRGSTSDTQYL. DNA for the CDR3: TGCAGTGCTAGAGATCGGGGGTCAACCTCAGATACGCAGTATTTG.

This clonotype was recorded only once. An end of the junction differs from the germline gene, which may be a read error. V gene TRBV19 combines with J gene TRBJ2-7; weak D call: TRBD2 (5 bases). The CDR3 has 15 amino acids. The V gene's germline CDR1 is LNHDA and CDR2 SQIVND (reference sequence). CDR3 sequence (DNA): TGTGTCAGTAGTCCCGTTGAGGGTACGATTTACGAGCAGTACTTC. It encodes CVSSPVEGTIYEQYF.

V is TRBV29-1 and J is TRBJ2-1; TRBD1 might be the D (5 bases). The CDR3 has 12 residues. From germline, CDR1 is SQVTM and CDR2 ANQGSEA. Here the CDR3 reads CKVDSGYNEQFF. CDR3 coding DNA: TGCAAGGTTGACTCAGGGTACAATGAGCAGTTCTTC.

With regard to this clonotype: Likely a read error: the CDR3 ends without its conserved phenylalanine or tryptophan. The genes are TRBV6-6 and TRBJ2-7, with a tentative D call TRBD2 (5 bases). Germline CDR1 MNHNY, CDR2 SVGAGI (reference sequence). The CDR3 is 14 amino acids. DNA for the CDR3: TGTGCCAGCATTTACCCGGGAAGGACCTACGAGCAGTACCTC. Its protein is CASIYPGRTYEQYL.

Comments on this clonotype: A much more abundant neighbour one base away suggests this may be a read error. The chain is built from TRBV5-8 and TRBJ2-7, with 16 bases lining up with TRBD2. V shed 6 bases, J shed 4 bases, and the junction held 13 bases outside the gene matches. Germline V gene data show CDR1 as SGHTS and CDR2 as YDEGEE. This CDR3 region has 18 residues. For the CDR3, the DNA is TGTGCCAGCATCTCGGGACTAGCGGGAGGGCCCTGGCCATACGAGCAGTACTTC. Translated, it gives CASISGLAGGPWPYEQYF.

The V and J genes are TRBV13 and TRBJ2-2; 8 positions match TRBD2. This CDR3 region has 18 residues. The V gene's germline CDR1 is PRHDT and CDR2 FYEKMQ (reference sequence). The J segment lost 10 bases and the V segment lost 5 bases, leaving 21 bases of the junction unmatched. CDR3 DNA sequence: TGTGCCAGCAGCGCGGGACTAGAGGGAGTGTGGAATCCCGAGGAGCTGTTTTTT. Translated: CASSAGLEGVWNPEELFF.

Points on this clonotype: This may come from a read error, since a much larger clone is one base off. The rearrangement joins TRBV10-3 to TRBJ1-2; D not certain. V lost 6 bases and J 2 bases, leaving 16 bases between the germline ends. In germline, CDR1 is ENHRY, CDR2 SYGVKD. The CDR3 has 15 residues. The CDR3 loop is CAISQERCQNYGYTF. CDR3 DNA sequence: TGTGCCATCAGCCAAGAGCGGTGTCAAAACTATGGCTACACCTTC.

For this clonotype: The germline gene is not matched at one end of the junction; a read error may be the cause. The chain carries TRBV10-3 and TRBJ2-2; D is ambiguous. From germline, CDR1 is ENHRY and CDR2 SYGVKD. The length of the CDR3 is 17 residues. This CDR3 is CAINGRNRTLNTGELFF. In DNA form, the CDR3 reads TGCGCCATCAATGGACGCAACCGAACCCTGAACACCGGGGAGCTGTTTTTT.

As for this clonotype: A read error is possible here, since a much larger clone lies one base away. The chain joins TRBV5-1 to TRBJ2-1; D uncertain. The CDR3 covers 11 residues. V was trimmed by 1 base and J by 9 bases, leaving 5 bases between them. Germline CDR1 SGHRS, CDR2 YFSETQ. The CDR3 spells CASSLLGEQFF. CDR3 nucleotide sequence: TGCGCCAGCAGCTTGCTTGGTGAGCAGTTCTTC.

Comments on this clonotype: A read error is possible here, since a much larger clone lies one base away. V usage is TRBV5-4 and J usage is TRBJ2-5, with 7 bases matching TRBD2. V shed 6 bases and J 5 bases; nucleotides not matched to a gene: 10. CDR1 and CDR2 (germline): SGHNT, YYREEE (reference sequence). CDR3 length: 14 residues. The DNA of the CDR3 is TGTGCCAGCAACACTTCACTAGCGCCCGAGACCCAGTACTTC. Amino acids: CASNTSLAPETQYF. The full variable domain, rest sourced from reference TRBV5-4 and TRBJ2-5, is ETGVTQSPTHLIKTRGQQVTLRCSSQSGHNTVSWYQQALGQGPQFIFQYYREEENGRGNFPPRFSGLQFPNYSSELNVNALELDDSALYLCASNTSLAPETQYFGPGTRLLVL.

This clonotype was picked up one time. At one end, the junction sequence differs from germline, possibly due to a read error. J is TRBJ2-1 and V is TRBV11-1; either TRBD1 or TRBD2 may fit D (5 bases each). The germline CDR1 and CDR2 sequences are SGHAT and FQDESV (reference sequence). The CDR3 spans 13 residues. CDR3 DNA sequence: TGTCCCAGCAGCCCGGGACCCCTCGGTGAGCAATTCTTC. Its protein is CPSSPGPLGEQFF.

The chain joins TRBV29-1 to TRBJ2-5, with 7 positions matching TRBD1. This CDR3 is built from 13 residues. The germline V gene has CDR1 SQVTM and CDR2 ANQGSEA. CDR3 DNA: TGCAACGTCCGAAGGGGGCAGGAGGATACCCAGTACTTC. This gives the protein CNVRRGQEDTQYF.

This clonotype turned up a few times. This may be a read error, as it is one base from a much larger clone. The chain employs TRBV28 and TRBJ2-3; D may be TRBD2 (6 bases). Looked up from germline, CDR1 is MDHEN and CDR2 is SYDVKM. V lost 7 bases to trimming and J lost 5 bases, with 22 bases between them. The CDR3 runs to 16 residues. The CDR3 is CASTPLGGAVRDTQYF. CDR3 sequence (DNA): TGTGCCAGCACCCCACTGGGCGGGGCCGTCCGAGATACGCAGTATTTT.

About this clonotype itself: One junction end does not reproduce the germline sequence, and a read error may be involved. The chain is built from TRBV4-2 and TRBJ2-3; TRBD2 agrees at 8 bases. This CDR3 has 16 residues. Germline lookup yields CDR1 LGHNA and CDR2 YNFKEQ. The CDR3 is CTSSQEGGGRTDTQYF. In DNA form, the CDR3 reads TGTACCAGCAGCCAAGAGGGCGGCGGGAGGACAGATACGCAGTATTTT.

This clonotype was counted a few times. The genes are TRBV6-2 or TRBV6-3 and TRBJ2-1, with TRBD2 as a possible D gene (5 bases). Germline CDR1 and CDR2: MNHEY and SVGEGT. The CDR3 totals 12 residues. CDR3 bases: TGTGTCAGTAGTCCTCGGAGGAATGAGCAGTTCTTC. Its protein is CVSSPRRNEQFF.

J is TRBJ1-2 and V is TRBV12-3 or TRBV12-4; D remains ambiguous. The CDR3 consists of 12 residues. As DNA, the CDR3 is TGTGAAAGCAGTTCGGCCTACTATGGCTACACCTTC. Translation gives CESSSAYYGYTF.